This T cell receptor (beta chain) was identified in a study of blood T cell repertoires in COVID-19. Looking at the study overall: Acute-phase and convalescent COVID-19 samples originated in the United States, Italy and Spain. Sample material is recorded as cDNA or gDNA derived from T cells, B-cell-depleted T cells, or PBMCs.

Authors' processing steps: Estimation of nucleated cell counts was performed using reference gene primer amplification. Libraries were prepared by immunoSEQ multiplex PCR; TCRdb keeps only in-frame clonotypes and omits some of them. V, J and clone size derive from that table, while D and trimming were established from the DNA sequence. The data contain about 180,000 clones, around 87% of them seen just once; the ten biggest clones take up less than 3.5%. The specimen sequenced was peripheral blood. This clonotype originated in a woman between 25 and 40 years old with active or convalescent COVID-19.

CDR3 residues: CSVRPSGAPTDTQYF. The DNA for the CDR3 is TGCAGCGTTCGTCCTAGCGGGGCCCCCACGGATACGCAGTATTTT. The J gene is TRBJ2-3, the V gene TRBV29-1; 9 bases are shared with TRBD2. The CDR3 is 15 residues long. Per germline, CDR1 SQVTM and CDR2 ANQGSEA. With 5 bases clipped from V and 6 bases from J, the junction kept 12 bases outside the gene matches.